Listed below are T cell receptor beta chains from one sample, sequenced in a study of blood T cell repertoires in COVID-19. The repertoire was sequenced with immunoSEQ multiplex PCR; TCRdb's copy has only in-frame clones and lacks some. The sample has more than 150,000 clones, roughly 80% seen once. What was sequenced was peripheral blood. The origin of the receptors is a woman in her twenties or thirties with acute or convalescent COVID-19. CDR3s include the opening cysteine and the closing phenylalanine or tryptophan. The D gene is left open where the match is weak. Only some rows state a clone size, as once, few, many or a class for expanded clones.

NA,TRBV28,TRBJ1-6,once,CASNPGGAQMLYSPLHF,TGTGCCAGCAACCCTGGGGGGGCCCAGATGTTATATTCACCCCTCCACTTT
NA,TRBV6-5,TRBJ2-7,NA,CASIWGDLYF,TGTGCCAGCATCTGGGGGGACCTGTACTTC
NA,TRBV9,TRBJ2-5,NA,CASSAGHEYEETQYF,TGTGCCAGCAGCGCCGGACATGAATATGAAGAGACCCAGTACTTC
NA,TRBV7-2,TRBJ1-2,NA,CASSLRMDYGYTF,TGTGCCAGCAGCCTGCGAATGGACTATGGCTACACCTTC
TRBD1,TRBV7-2,TRBJ2-6,NA,CASSSDYRGYGAGANVLTF,TGTGCCAGCAGCTCTGATTACAGGGGTTACGGTGCTGGGGCCAACGTCCTGACTTTC
TRBD1,TRBV28,TRBJ1-2,NA,CASSKTGSRGYTF,TGTGCCAGCAGTAAGACAGGGTCTCGCGGCTACACCTTC
TRBD2,TRBV3-1/TRBV3-2,TRBJ2-5,NA,CASSQDLTSGGQETQYF,TGTGCCAGCAGCCAAGATCTAACTAGCGGGGGCCAAGAGACCCAGTACTTC
NA,TRBV6-5,TRBJ2-7,NA,CATVTGTRLYEQYF,TGTGCCACGGTAACCGGGACTCGCCTCTACGAGCAGTACTTC
NA,TRBV10-3,TRBJ1-6,NA,CAIRGLDSYNSPLHF,TGTGCCATCAGGGGTCTGGACAGCTATAATTCACCCCTCCACTTT
NA,TRBV9,TRBJ2-5,NA,CASSVDPGQETQYF,TGTGCCAGCAGCGTAGACCCGGGACAAGAGACCCAGTACTTC
NA,TRBV28,TRBJ1-4,NA,CASSATGLGEKLFF,TGTGCCAGCAGTGCGACCGGGTTAGGCGAAAAACTGTTTTTT
NA,TRBV7-2,TRBJ2-7,NA,CASNRRGKDSYEQYF,TGTGCCAGCAACCGCCGCGGTAAGGACTCCTACGAGCAGTACTTC
TRBD2,TRBV10-3,TRBJ2-1,NA,CAISEVLAGGGGNNEQFF,TGTGCCATCAGTGAGGTACTAGCGGGAGGAGGGGGTAACAATGAGCAGTTCTTC
TRBD1,TRBV10-3,TRBJ1-2,NA,CAISEGQGARNYGYTF,TGTGCCATCAGTGAGGGACAGGGGGCAAGGAACTATGGCTACACCTTC
TRBD1,TRBV6-2/TRBV6-3,TRBJ1-5,NA,CASSYGTGFYSNQPQHF,TGTGCCAGCAGTTACGGGACAGGTTTTTATAGCAATCAGCCCCAGCATTTT
NA,TRBV30,TRBJ1-3,NA,CAWSVVGRTRTGNTIYF,TGTGCCTGGAGTGTTGTCGGCAGAACTAGGACTGGAAACACCATATATTTT
NA,TRBV19,TRBJ2-5,NA,CASSIHEAGKETQYF,TGTGCCAGTAGTATCCATGAAGCAGGGAAAGAGACCCAGTACTTC
TRBD2,TRBV7-9,TRBJ2-2,NA,CASSGYGRAAGELFF,TGTGCCAGCAGCGGCTACGGGAGGGCCGCCGGGGAGCTGTTTTTT
TRBD1,TRBV19,TRBJ1-1,NA,CASSTTRQGYMNTEAFF,TGTGCCAGTAGTACGACCCGACAGGGATATATGAACACTGAAGCTTTCTTT
TRBD1,TRBV6-5,TRBJ2-7,NA,CASNLDRVLVGQYF,TGTGCCAGCAATCTGGACAGGGTGTTAGTAGGGCAGTACTTC
TRBD1,TRBV20-1,TRBJ2-3,NA,CSARDMDRKYF,TGCAGTGCTAGAGATATGGACAGGAAGTATTTT
TRBD1,TRBV4-2,TRBJ1-4,NA,CASSQDGSGTALRKGEKLFF,TGTGCCAGCAGCCAAGATGGTTCCGGGACAGCCCTTCGAAAAGGAGAAAAACTGTTTTTT
NA,TRBV5-1,TRBJ1-1,once,CASSLDGQKNTEAFF,TGCGCCAGCAGCTTGGACGGACAGAAAAACACTGAAGCTTTCTTT
TRBD1,TRBV4-1,TRBJ1-2,NA,CASSHITGVGGYTF,TGCGCCAGCAGCCACATTACAGGGGTCGGCGGCTACACCTTC
NA,TRBV18,TRBJ1-1,NA,CASSLKEGSGTEAFF,TGTGCCAGCTCACTCAAGGAGGGAAGTGGCACTGAAGCTTTCTTT
NA,TRBV28,TRBJ1-5,NA,CASSLLGGESQPQHF,TGTGCCAGCAGTTTATTAGGGGGAGAGAGCCAGCCCCAGCATTTT
NA,TRBV4-1,TRBJ2-7,NA,CASSHLAGSSYEQYF,TGCGCCAGCAGCCACTTGGCGGGGAGCTCCTACGAGCAGTACTTC
NA,TRBV19,TRBJ1-5,NA,CASSIRGGDNQPQHF,TGTGCCAGTAGTATACGGGGGGGGGACAATCAGCCCCAGCATTTT
NA,TRBV30,TRBJ1-5,NA,CAWSKDSSNQPQHF,TGTGCCTGGTCCAAGGACAGCAGCAATCAGCCCCAGCATTTT
TRBD2,TRBV7-8,TRBJ2-3,NA,CASSLRLAGEEDTQYF,TGTGCCAGCAGCCTCCGACTAGCGGGAGAAGAAGATACGCAGTATTTT
NA,TRBV7-2,TRBJ1-2,NA,CASNIRANYGYTF,TGTGCCAGCAATATTAGAGCTAACTATGGCTACACCTTC
NA,TRBV10-3,TRBJ1-6,NA,CAIKLDRTNSPLHF,TGTGCCATCAAACTCGACAGAACTAATTCACCCCTCCACTTT
NA,TRBV2,TRBJ2-7,NA,CASLNSYEQYF,TGTGCCAGCCTTAACTCCTACGAGCAGTACTTC
NA,TRBV28,TRBJ1-1,NA,CASSWANTEAFF,TGTGCCAGCTCTTGGGCGAACACTGAAGCTTTCTTT
TRBD2,TRBV11-3,TRBJ2-2,NA,CASSTGTSGSRYTGELFF,TGTGCCAGCAGCACCGGGACTAGCGGGAGTCGTTACACCGGGGAGCTGTTTTTT
NA,TRBV7-9,TRBJ1-1,NA,CASSRQATEAFF,TGTGCCAGCAGCCGACAGGCGACTGAAGCTTTCTTT
NA,TRBV7-9,TRBJ2-5,NA,CASSPDTSSTQYF,TGTGCCAGCAGCCCGGATACTAGCTCGACCCAGTACTTC
NA,TRBV27,TRBJ1-2,few,CASSLITGYRDGYTF,TGTGCCAGCAGTTTAATCACAGGGTATAGAGATGGCTACACCTTC
NA,TRBV5-4,TRBJ1-1,NA,CASSRDNFLTEAFF,TGTGCCAGCAGCCGGGACAACTTCCTCACTGAAGCTTTCTTT
TRBD1,TRBV5-4,TRBJ2-2,NA,CASSLGGTGGANTGELFF,TGTGCCAGCAGCTTGGGCGGGACAGGGGGCGCGAACACCGGGGAGCTGTTTTTT
TRBD2,TRBV4-2,TRBJ2-1,NA,CASSQQGTSGRGNEQFF,TGTGCCAGCAGCCAACAAGGGACTAGCGGGAGGGGGAATGAGCAGTTCTTC
NA,TRBV4-3,TRBJ1-3,NA,CASSQATGPGNTIYF,TGCGCCAGCAGCCAAGCCACAGGTCCCGGAAACACCATATATTTT